Following are 16 T cell receptor beta chains from one sample sequenced in a study of blood T cell repertoires in COVID-19. Generated by immunoSEQ multiplex PCR, the TCRdb table keeps only in-frame clones and is missing some. The table has 20,000 to 30,000 clones, roughly 90% seen once. Sequenced input: peripheral blood. The source is a human donor in a cohort sampled during active COVID-19.

The rearrangement links TRBV7-2 to TRBJ1-4, with D tentatively TRBD1 (5 bases). The CDR3 contains 14 residues. From germline, CDR1 is SGHTA and CDR2 FQGNSA. V gave up 6 bases and J gave up 7 bases, with 15 bases separating them. CDR3 in amino acids: CASRGAGLGEKLFF. CDR3 bases: TGTGCCAGCAGGGGCGCGGGGCTAGGTGAAAAACTGTTTTTT.

This clone was recorded once. The V call is TRBV5-4, the J call TRBJ2-7; 9 bases are shared with TRBD1. CDR1 and CDR2 from the germline V gene are SGHNT and YYREEE (reference sequence). The trim removed 3 bases at V and 2 bases at J, leaving 6 bases unmatched. The CDR3 is made up of 15 amino acids. Written as DNA, the CDR3 is TGTGCCAGCAGCTCCAACTGGGACAGGGCCTACGAGCAGTACTTC. This codes for CASSSNWDRAYEQYF. Full variable domain (remainder filled in from reference TRBV5-4 and TRBJ2-7): ETGVTQSPTHLIKTRGQQVTLRCSSQSGHNTVSWYQQALGQGPQFIFQYYREEENGRGNFPPRFSGLQFPNYSSELNVNALELDDSALYLCASSSNWDRAYEQYFGPGTRLTVT.

Details on this clone: The sample carries other DNA sequences with the same CDR3. The chain has TRBV2 and TRBJ1-4; 7 bases match TRBD1. The CDR3 totals 15 residues. The J segment lost 2 bases and the V segment lost 6 bases, leaving 6 bases of the junction unmatched. CDR1 is SNHLY, CDR2 FYNNEI, per germline. The chain's CDR3 is CASRRDRATNEKLFF. The CDR3 DNA follows: TGTGCCAGCAGGCGGGACAGAGCTACTAATGAAAAACTGTTTTTT.

In this sample, this clone turned up once. The chain links TRBV19 to TRBJ1-2, with D possibly being TRBD1 (6 bases). Germline CDR1 LNHDA, CDR2 SQIVND (reference sequence). Trimming pared 3 bases from V and 1 base from J, leaving 9 bases between. The CDR3 is made up of 14 amino acids. The CDR3 here is CASSIRQDNYGYTF. In DNA, the CDR3 is TGTGCCAGTAGTATCCGACAGGATAACTATGGCTACACCTTC.

The chain couples TRBV2 to TRBJ1-1, with 7 bases fitting TRBD1. The CDR3 consists of 13 residues. CDR1 and CDR2 (germline): SNHLY, FYNNEI. V shed 5 bases and J 4 bases; nucleotides not matched to a gene: 4. CDR3 sequence reads: CASSSTGLTEAFF. As DNA, the CDR3 is TGTGCCAGCAGTTCGACAGGGCTCACTGAAGCTTTCTTT.

V is TRBV10-3 and J is TRBJ2-3, with 9 bases fitting TRBD2. CDR1 and CDR2 from the germline V gene are ENHRY and SYGVKD. The trim removed 9 bases at V and 0 bases at J, leaving 4 bases unmatched. This CDR3 is built from 14 residues. CDR3 residues: CAIPAGGSTDTQYF. CDR3 coding DNA: TGTGCCATACCTGCGGGGGGGAGCACAGATACGCAGTATTTT.

The rearrangement uses TRBV7-6 and TRBJ2-5; 8 positions agree with TRBD2. CDR3 length: 15 residues. Trimming removed 4 bases from V and 2 bases from J; junction bases left unmatched: 6. In germline, CDR1 is SGHVS, CDR2 FNYEAQ. CDR3 nucleotides: TGTGCCAGCAGCTGGGAGGGCGGGGGGCAAGAGACCCAGTACTTC. This sequence encodes CASSWEGGGQETQYF.

The gene calls are TRBV5-1 and TRBJ2-3; TRBD2 aligns across 8 bases. The V segment lost 5 bases and the J segment 5 bases; nucleotides outside the gene matches: 10. The germline V gene has CDR1 SGHRS and CDR2 YFSETQ. The CDR3 loop spans 15 amino acids. The CDR3 sequence: CASRPGGTRGDTQYF. In DNA, the CDR3 is TGCGCCAGCAGGCCGGGGGGGACCCGAGGAGATACGCAGTATTTT.

A single count supports this clone. V usage is TRBV6-5 and J usage is TRBJ1-4, with D perhaps TRBD1 (6 bases). The CDR3 extends over 15 amino acids. V dropped 0 bases and J dropped 5 bases, with 10 bases sitting between them. Per the germline V gene, CDR1 is MNHEY and CDR2 is SVGAGI. CDR3 nucleotide sequence: TGTGCCAGCAGTTACTCGCTAGGGACAAATGAAAAACTGTTTTTT. This codes for CASSYSLGTNEKLFF.

V is TRBV29-1 and J is TRBJ1-2; D possibly corresponds to TRBD1 (5 bases). V shed 3 bases and J shed 8 bases, with 13 bases lying between them. CDR1 and CDR2 from the germline V gene are SQVTM and ANQGSEA. The CDR3 consists of 12 residues. The CDR3 loop reads CSVERAGRGYTF. The CDR3 DNA reads as TGCAGCGTTGAGAGGGCAGGGAGGGGCTACACCTTC.

In its sample, this clone was seen a few times. This chain joins TRBV5-1 and TRBJ1-2; maybe TRBD1 (6 bases). CDR1 is SGHRS, CDR2 YFSETQ, per germline. V dropped 0 bases and J dropped 0 bases, with 18 bases sitting between them. The CDR3 contains 18 residues. CDR3 DNA: TGCGCCAGCAGCTTGGCCGGTCAGGGGCGGTTAGCTAACTATGGCTACACCTTC. Its translation: CASSLAGQGRLANYGYTF.

The chain links TRBV6-1 to TRBJ1-2; 9 positions match TRBD1. With V trimmed by 2 bases and J by 4 bases, 11 bases remained unmatched. Germline V gene lookup returns CDR1 MNHNS and CDR2 SASEGT. This CDR3 has 17 amino acids. DNA for the CDR3: TGTGCCAGCAGTGAAAAGTTTTCGTCGGGACAGGGCTATGGCTACACCTTC. It codes for CASSEKFSSGQGYGYTF.

This clone has just one count. The chain is built from TRBV5-6 and TRBJ1-4; TRBD1 aligns across 10 bases. This CDR3 spans 16 amino acids. The germline gives CDR1 SGHDT, CDR2 YYEEEE. The J segment lost 6 bases and the V segment lost 4 bases, leaving 9 bases of the junction unmatched. CDR3 protein: CASSADRDRGYEKLFF. The CDR3 DNA reads as TGTGCCAGCAGCGCGGATCGGGACAGGGGCTATGAAAAACTGTTTTTT. The full variable domain, in which reference TRBV5-6 and TRBJ1-4 provide the parts outside the CDR3, is DAGVTQSPTHLIKTRGQQVTLRCSPKSGHDTVSWYQQALGQGPQFIFQYYEEEERQRGNFPDRFSGHQFPNYSSELNVNALLLGDSALYLCASSADRDRGYEKLFFGSGTQLSVL.

The rearrangement joins TRBV11-1 to TRBJ2-7; 8 bases map to TRBD1. The germline V gene encodes CDR1 SGHAT and CDR2 FQDESV (reference sequence). V was pared by 1 base and J by 4 bases, with 6 bases of the junction left unmatched. The CDR3 contains 15 residues. The CDR3 DNA follows: TGTGCCAGCAGCTTAGAGCAGGGGGCTTTATACGAGCAGTACTTC. Residues: CASSLEQGALYEQYF.

This chain links TRBV10-2 with TRBJ1-2, with D hard to call. The CDR3 is made up of 14 amino acids. Germline CDR1 is WSHSY and CDR2 is SAAADI. V lost 4 bases and J lost 1, with 10 bases in between. The CDR3 reads CASSANQNNYGYTF. CDR3 nucleotides: TGCGCCAGCAGTGCTAACCAAAATAACTATGGCTACACCTTC.

The rearrangement links TRBV5-1 to TRBJ2-3; a possible D gene is TRBD2 (6 bases). The V end lost 0 bases, the J end lost 1 base, and 6 bases lay between the germline ends. Germline assignment: CDR1 SGHRS and CDR2 YFSETQ. The CDR3 consists of 14 residues. The CDR3 here is CASSLGGGTDTQYF. The CDR3 bases are TGCGCCAGCAGCTTGGGCGGGGGCACAGATACGCAGTATTTT.